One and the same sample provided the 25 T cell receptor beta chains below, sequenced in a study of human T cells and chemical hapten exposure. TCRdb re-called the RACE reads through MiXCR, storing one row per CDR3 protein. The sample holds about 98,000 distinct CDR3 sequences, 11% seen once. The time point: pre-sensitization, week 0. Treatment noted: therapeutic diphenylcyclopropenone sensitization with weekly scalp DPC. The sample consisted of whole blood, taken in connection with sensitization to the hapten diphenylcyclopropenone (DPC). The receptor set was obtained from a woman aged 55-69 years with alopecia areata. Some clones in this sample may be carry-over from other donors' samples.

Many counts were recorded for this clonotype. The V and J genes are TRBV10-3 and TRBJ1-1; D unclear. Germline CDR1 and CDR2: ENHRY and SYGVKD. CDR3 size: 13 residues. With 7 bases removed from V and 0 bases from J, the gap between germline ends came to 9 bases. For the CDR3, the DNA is TGTGCCATCAACGGGGATCTGAACACTGAAGCTTTCTTT. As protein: CAINGDLNTEAFF.

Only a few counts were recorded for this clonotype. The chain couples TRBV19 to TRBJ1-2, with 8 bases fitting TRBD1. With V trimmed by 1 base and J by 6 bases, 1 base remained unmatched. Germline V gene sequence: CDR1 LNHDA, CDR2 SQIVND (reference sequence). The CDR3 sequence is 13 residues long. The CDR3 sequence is CASSIGGQDGYTF. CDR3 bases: TGTGCCAGTAGTATAGGGGGACAGGATGGCTACACCTTC.

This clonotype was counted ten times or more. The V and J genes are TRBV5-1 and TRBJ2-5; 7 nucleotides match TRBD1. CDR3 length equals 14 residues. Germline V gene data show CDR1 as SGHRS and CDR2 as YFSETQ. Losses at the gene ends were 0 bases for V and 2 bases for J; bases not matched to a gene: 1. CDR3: CASSLGDRQETQYF. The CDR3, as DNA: TGCGCCAGCAGCTTGGGGGACAGACAAGAGACCCAGTACTTC.

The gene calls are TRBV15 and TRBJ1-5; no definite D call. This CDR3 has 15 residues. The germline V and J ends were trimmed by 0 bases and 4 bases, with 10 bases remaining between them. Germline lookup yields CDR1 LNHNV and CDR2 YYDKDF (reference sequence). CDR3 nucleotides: TGTGCCACCAGCAGAGATAGTATAGGGAATCAGCCCCAGCATTTT. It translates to CATSRDSIGNQPQHF.

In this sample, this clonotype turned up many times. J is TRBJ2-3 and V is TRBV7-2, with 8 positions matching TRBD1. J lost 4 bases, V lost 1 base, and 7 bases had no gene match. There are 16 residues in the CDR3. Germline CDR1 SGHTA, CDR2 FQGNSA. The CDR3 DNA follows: TGTGCCAGCAGCTTAGTGGTGCAGGGGGCGGCAGATACGCAGTATTTT. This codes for CASSLVVQGAADTQYF.

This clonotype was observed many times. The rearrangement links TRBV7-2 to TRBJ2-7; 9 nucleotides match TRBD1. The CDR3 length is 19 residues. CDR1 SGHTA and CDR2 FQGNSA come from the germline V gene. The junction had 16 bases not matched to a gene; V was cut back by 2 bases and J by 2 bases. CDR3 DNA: TGTGCCAGCAGCTTACGGGTAACAGGGGGCGGCCAGATTACCTACGAGCAGTACTTC. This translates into CASSLRVTGGGQITYEQYF. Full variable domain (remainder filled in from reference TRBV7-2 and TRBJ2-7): GAGVSQSPSNKVTEKGKDVELRCDPISGHTALYWYRQSLGQGLEFLIYFQGNSAPDKSGLPSDRFSAERTGGSVSTLTIQRTQQEDSAVYLCASSLRVTGGGQITYEQYFGPGTRLTVT.

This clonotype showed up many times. CDR3 in amino acids: CASSGRDSSIYGYTF. The CDR3, as DNA: TGTGCCAGCAGCGGCCGGGACAGCAGTATATATGGCTACACCTTC. This sequence joins TRBV7-2 and TRBJ1-2; 7 bases are a match to TRBD1. Germline assignment: CDR1 SGHTA and CDR2 FQGNSA. J gave up 5 bases and V 5 bases, and 11 bases lay outside the gene matches. The CDR3 has 15 residues.

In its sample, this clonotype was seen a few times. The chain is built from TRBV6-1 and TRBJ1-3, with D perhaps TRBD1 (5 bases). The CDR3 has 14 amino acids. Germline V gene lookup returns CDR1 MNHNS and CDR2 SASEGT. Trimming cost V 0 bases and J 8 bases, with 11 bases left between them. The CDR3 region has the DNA TGTGCCAGCAGTGAAGCCCTTGGGGGATACACCATATATTTT. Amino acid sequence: CASSEALGGYTIYF.

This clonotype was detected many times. The CDR3 nucleotides are TGTGCCTGGAGTCGGGACTATGGCTACACCTTC. Translating gives CAWSRDYGYTF. The rearrangement links TRBV30 to TRBJ1-2; D is unclear. V was trimmed by 2 bases and J by 3 bases, leaving 4 bases between them. The CDR3 is 11 residues long. The germline gives CDR1 GTSNPN, CDR2 SVGIG (reference sequence).

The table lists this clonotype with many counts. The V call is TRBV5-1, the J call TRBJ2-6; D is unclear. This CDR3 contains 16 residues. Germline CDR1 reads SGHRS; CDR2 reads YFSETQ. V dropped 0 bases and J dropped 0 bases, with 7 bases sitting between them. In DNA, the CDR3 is TGCGCCAGCAGCTTGGAGGTCGGCTCTGGGGCCAACGTCCTGACTTTC. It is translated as CASSLEVGSGANVLTF.

CDR3 sequence: CASSLRPASGVGTDTQYF. CDR3 coding DNA: TGTGCCAGCAGCTTAAGACCCGCTAGCGGGGTCGGAACAGATACGCAGTATTTT. This chain uses TRBV7-6 with TRBJ2-3, with 9 bases aligning to TRBD2. Germline CDR1 and CDR2: SGHVS and FNYEAQ. CDR3 size: 18 residues. V trimming: 2 bases; J trimming: 3 bases; junction bases outside the gene matches: 12.

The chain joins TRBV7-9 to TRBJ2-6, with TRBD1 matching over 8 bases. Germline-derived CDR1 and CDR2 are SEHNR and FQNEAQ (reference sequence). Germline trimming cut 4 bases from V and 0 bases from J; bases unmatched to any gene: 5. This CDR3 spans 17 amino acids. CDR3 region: CASSSDRGTSGANVLTF. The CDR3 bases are TGTGCCAGCAGCTCCGACAGGGGAACCTCTGGGGCCAACGTCCTGACTTTC. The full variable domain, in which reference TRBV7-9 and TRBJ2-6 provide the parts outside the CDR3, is DTGVSQNPRHKITKRGQNVTFRCDPISEHNRLYWYRQTLGQGPEFLTYFQNEAQLEKSRLLSDRFSAERPKGSFSTLEIQRTEQGDSAMYLCASSSDRGTSGANVLTFGAGSRLTVL.

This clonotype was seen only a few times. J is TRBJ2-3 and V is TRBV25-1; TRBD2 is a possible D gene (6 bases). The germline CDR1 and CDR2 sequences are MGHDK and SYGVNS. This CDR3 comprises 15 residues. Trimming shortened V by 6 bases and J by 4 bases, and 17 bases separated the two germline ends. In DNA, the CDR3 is TGTGCCAGCAGCTCTTCGGGACTTTCCCCAGATACGCAGTATTTT. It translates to CASSSSGLSPDTQYF.

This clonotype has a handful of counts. The CDR3, as DNA: TGTGCCAGCAGCTTAGTGGGGGGTGCAGGCAGGAGCAATCAGCCCCAGCATTTT. Translating it yields CASSLVGGAGRSNQPQHF. V gene TRBV7-2 combines with J gene TRBJ1-5, with D maybe TRBD1 (5 bases). Germline CDR1 reads SGHTA; CDR2 reads FQGNSA. The CDR3 is 18 amino acids. Trimming removed 1 base at V and 1 base at J, with 17 bases between.

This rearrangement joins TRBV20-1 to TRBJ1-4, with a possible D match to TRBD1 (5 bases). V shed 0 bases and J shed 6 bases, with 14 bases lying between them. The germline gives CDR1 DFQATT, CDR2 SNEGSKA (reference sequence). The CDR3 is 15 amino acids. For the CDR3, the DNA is TGCAGTGCTAGAGACCCCGGGGGACGGGATGAAAAACTGTTTTTT. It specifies CSARDPGGRDEKLFF.

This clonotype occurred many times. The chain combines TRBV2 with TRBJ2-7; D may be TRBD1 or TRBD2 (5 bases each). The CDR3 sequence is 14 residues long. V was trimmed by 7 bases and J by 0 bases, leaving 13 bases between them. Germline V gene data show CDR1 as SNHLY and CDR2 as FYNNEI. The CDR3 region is CASKRDRSSYEQYF. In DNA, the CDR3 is TGTGCCAGCAAAAGGGACCGTAGCTCCTACGAGCAGTACTTC.

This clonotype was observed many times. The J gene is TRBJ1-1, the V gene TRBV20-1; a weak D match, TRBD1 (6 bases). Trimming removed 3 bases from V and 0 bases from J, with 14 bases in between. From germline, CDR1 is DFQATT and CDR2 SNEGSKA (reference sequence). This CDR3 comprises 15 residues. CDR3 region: CSASSGAIMNTEAFF. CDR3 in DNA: TGCAGTGCTAGTTCAGGGGCGATCATGAACACTGAAGCTTTCTTT.

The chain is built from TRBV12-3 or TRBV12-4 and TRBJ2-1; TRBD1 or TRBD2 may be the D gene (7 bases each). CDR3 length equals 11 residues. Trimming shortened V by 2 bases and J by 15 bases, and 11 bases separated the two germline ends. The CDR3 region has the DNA TGTGCCAGCAGTTTACAGGGGGGGCGGTTCTTC. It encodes CASSLQGGRFF.

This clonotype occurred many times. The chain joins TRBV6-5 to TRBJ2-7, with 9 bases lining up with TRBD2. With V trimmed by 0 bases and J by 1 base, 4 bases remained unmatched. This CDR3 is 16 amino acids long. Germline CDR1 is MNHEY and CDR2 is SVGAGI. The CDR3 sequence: CASSYSRTSVSYEQYF. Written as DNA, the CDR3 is TGTGCCAGCAGTTACTCGCGGACTAGCGTGTCCTACGAGCAGTACTTC.

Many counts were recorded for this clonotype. CDR3 nucleotides: TGTGCCAGCTCACCGAGGACAGGGGGTGAATCACCCCTCCACTTT. This gives the protein CASSPRTGGESPLHF. The J gene is TRBJ1-6, the V gene TRBV18, with 10 bases that match TRBD1. With 3 bases clipped from V and 10 bases from J, the junction kept 6 bases outside the gene matches. Germline V gives CDR1 KGHSH, CDR2 LQKENI. The CDR3 is 15 residues long.

CDR3 sequence reads: CASRPRRLGRGFQETQYF. CDR3 coding DNA: TGTGCCAGCCGACCCAGGCGTCTAGGCAGGGGCTTTCAAGAGACCCAGTACTTC. This rearrangement joins TRBV7-9 to TRBJ2-5; D is perhaps TRBD1 (6 bases). V lost 8 bases to trimming and J lost 2 bases, with 27 bases between them. Germline V CDR1 and CDR2: SEHNR, FQNEAQ (reference sequence). The CDR3 consists of 18 residues.

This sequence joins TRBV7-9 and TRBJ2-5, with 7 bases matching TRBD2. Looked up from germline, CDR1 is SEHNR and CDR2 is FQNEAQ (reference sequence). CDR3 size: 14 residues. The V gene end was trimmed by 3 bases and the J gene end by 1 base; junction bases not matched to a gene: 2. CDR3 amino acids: CASSFGGTQETQYF. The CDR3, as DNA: TGTGCCAGCAGCTTCGGGGGGACCCAAGAGACCCAGTACTTC.

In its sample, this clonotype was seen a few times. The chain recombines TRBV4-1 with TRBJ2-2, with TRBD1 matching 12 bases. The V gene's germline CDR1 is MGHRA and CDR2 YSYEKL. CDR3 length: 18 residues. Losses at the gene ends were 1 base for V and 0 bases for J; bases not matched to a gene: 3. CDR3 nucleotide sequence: TGCGCCAGCAGCCAAGGGGGACAGGGGGCCACGAACACCGGGGAGCTGTTTTTT. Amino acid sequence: CASSQGGQGATNTGELFF.

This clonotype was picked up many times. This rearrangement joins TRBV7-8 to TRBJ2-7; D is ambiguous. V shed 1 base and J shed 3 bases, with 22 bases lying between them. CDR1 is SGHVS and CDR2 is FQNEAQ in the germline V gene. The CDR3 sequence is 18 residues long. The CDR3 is CASSLDPEWMIGVYEQYF. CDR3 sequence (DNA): TGTGCCAGCAGCTTAGACCCCGAGTGGATGATTGGGGTCTACGAGCAGTACTTC.

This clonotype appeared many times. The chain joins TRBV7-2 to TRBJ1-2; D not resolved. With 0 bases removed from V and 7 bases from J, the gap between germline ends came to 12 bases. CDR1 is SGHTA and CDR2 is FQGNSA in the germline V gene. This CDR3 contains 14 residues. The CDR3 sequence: CASSLAEGFGGYTF. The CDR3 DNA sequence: TGTGCCAGCAGCTTAGCGGAGGGTTTTGGTGGCTACACCTTC.